This record covers a single T cell receptor beta chain. Its antigen is currently not known. No base quality information exists; no much larger clone differs at one position. In the germline V gene, CDR1 corresponds to SNHLY and CDR2 to FYNNEI. The junction carries 13 bases between V and J, which are trimmed by 7 bases and 6 bases respectively. The CDR3 has 13 amino acids, counting the end cysteine and phenylalanine. CDR3 DNA is the only sequence kept; it has 39 bases, read in frame from the first base. The collaborating institutions used their own protocols to collect whole blood in K2EDTA tubes. Collaborator samples were shipped for TCRbeta analysis as frozen whole blood, isolated PBMCs, or DNA extracted from either sample type. This entry belongs to a study of blood T cell repertoires in COVID-19 (dated by TCRdb to 2020 to 2022). For the study in its entirety: Collaborator samples came from the United States, Italy and Spain and covered acute and convalescent phases of COVID-19. Where available, HLA class I and class II types were obtained from metadata supplied by the sample provider rather than from assay-based typing. The material from the prospective study consisted of cDNA or gDNA derived from T cells, B-cell-depleted T cells, or PBMCs. The dataset comprised deeply sampled blood TCRbeta repertoires from subjects exposed to, actively infected with, or recovered from COVID-19. Nearly every sample came with metadata listing a de-identified subject ID, COVID-19 status, age in years and sex. A freely available public database, intended as a resource for researchers studying the immune response to SARS-CoV-2, is where the repertoires were released. Samples were obtained from the ongoing ImmuneRACE study (first 160 participants) and from over 1,000 subjects provided by 6 global collaborators.

TCRbeta CDR3 regions were amplified from genomic DNA using the immunoSEQ Assay, a bias-controlled multiplex PCR. Processing in the source paper ran as follows. Within the assay, amplification of reference gene primers was used to estimate how many nucleated cells each sample contained. Sequence reads were collapsed and filtered to measure the absolute abundance of every unique TCRbeta CDR3 rearrangement. For each sample, productive Simpson clonality was calculated as the square root of Simpson's diversity index over productive rearrangements. TCRdb carries this immuneACCESS record with in-frame sequences only. Its versions omit some clonotypes, under half of them owing to an unresolved V gene in the studies checked, with the rest unexplained. That table furnishes V, J and clone size, whereas the DNA furnished D and trimming. For this sample the table gives roughly 100,000 clones, of which about 75% were detected only once. The ten biggest clones cover roughly 19% of the sample.

What the study reported, not specific to this receptor: The quantity of clinical and demographic metadata differed by source and by participant and was supplied without curation.

The source material was peripheral blood. The clonotype comes from a woman aged 70-85 years with acute or convalescent COVID-19. This chain joins TRBV2 to TRBJ1-5, with TRBD1 tentatively as D gene (6 bases match). The DNA sequence follows: TGTGCCAGCACCCAGGACAGCGGTCAGCCCCAGCATTTT. Its protein is CASTQDSGQPQHF.